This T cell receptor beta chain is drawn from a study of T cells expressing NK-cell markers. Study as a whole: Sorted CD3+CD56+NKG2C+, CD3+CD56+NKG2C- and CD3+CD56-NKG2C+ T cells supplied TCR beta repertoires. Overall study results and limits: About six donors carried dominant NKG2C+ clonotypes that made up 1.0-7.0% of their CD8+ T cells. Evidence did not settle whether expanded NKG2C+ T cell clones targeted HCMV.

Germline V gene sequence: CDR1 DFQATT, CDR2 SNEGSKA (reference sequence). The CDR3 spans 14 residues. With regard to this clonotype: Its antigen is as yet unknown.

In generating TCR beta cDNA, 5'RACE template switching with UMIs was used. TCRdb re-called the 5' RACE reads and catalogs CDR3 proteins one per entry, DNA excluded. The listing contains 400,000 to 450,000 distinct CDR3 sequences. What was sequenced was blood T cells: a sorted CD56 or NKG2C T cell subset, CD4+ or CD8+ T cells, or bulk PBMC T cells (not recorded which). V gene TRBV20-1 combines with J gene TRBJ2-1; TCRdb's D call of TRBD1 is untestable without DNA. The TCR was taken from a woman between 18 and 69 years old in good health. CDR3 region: CSATRDRPTNEQFF.